This TCR beta chain stems from a study of blood T cell repertoires in COVID-19. In the study overall: Whether acute or convalescent, the COVID-19 samples came from the United States, Italy and Spain.

Trimming took 1 base from V and 2 from J, leaving 2 bases between them. The CDR3 is 12 amino acids. In germline, CDR1 is SEHNR, CDR2 FQNEAQ (reference sequence). Original analysis: Estimated nucleated cell counts came from reference gene primer amplification. Here immunoSEQ multiplex PCR was the method, and the copy in TCRdb shows in-frame clones only, minus some. The DNA was the basis for D and trimming; V, J and clone size are from that table. The data hold roughly 110,000 clones, with around 89% observed a single time. The chain has TRBV7-9 and TRBJ2-5, with D hard to call. Sequencing used peripheral blood. The TCR originated in a human donor with acute or convalescent COVID-19. The donor label of this sample is uncertain. The DNA of the CDR3 is TGTGCCAGCAGCTTAGTACAAGAGACCCAGTACTTC. It specifies CASSLVQETQYF.